This TCR beta chain was documented in a study of T cell clonotyping in hematopoietic cell transplantation. Study-level findings and limits: After transplant, recipient diversity fell while pathologically expanded clonotypes grew through day 180. Higher Inverse Simpson Index values in graft donor and pretransplant recipient predicted broader posttransplant TCR diversity. At the given depth, recipient repertoires were over 95% de novo clonotypes.

This table comes from immunoSEQ multiplex PCR, and its TCRdb copy is limited to in-frame clones, with some not included. The sample yields nearly 3,500 clones, about 70% seen once. This clone was detected once. Its antigen remains unidentified. Germline CDR1 GTSNPN, CDR2 SVGIG (reference sequence). CDR3 length: 13 amino acids. Trimming cost V 5 bases and J 2 bases, with 13 bases left between them. V is TRBV30 and J is TRBJ2-7; a weak D match, TRBD1 (6 bases). The origin of this receptor is a male patient aged 40-50 years who had an allogeneic stem cell transplant from an unrelated donor, so the T cells may come from the graft donor. Some clones in this sample may be carry-over from other donors' samples. Specimen: peripheral blood mononuclear cells, collected 30 days after allogeneic stem cell transplant. CDR3 sequence (DNA): TGTGCCTGGGGATTGGGACAAGCCTACGAGCAGTACTTC. Translation: CAWGLGQAYEQYF.